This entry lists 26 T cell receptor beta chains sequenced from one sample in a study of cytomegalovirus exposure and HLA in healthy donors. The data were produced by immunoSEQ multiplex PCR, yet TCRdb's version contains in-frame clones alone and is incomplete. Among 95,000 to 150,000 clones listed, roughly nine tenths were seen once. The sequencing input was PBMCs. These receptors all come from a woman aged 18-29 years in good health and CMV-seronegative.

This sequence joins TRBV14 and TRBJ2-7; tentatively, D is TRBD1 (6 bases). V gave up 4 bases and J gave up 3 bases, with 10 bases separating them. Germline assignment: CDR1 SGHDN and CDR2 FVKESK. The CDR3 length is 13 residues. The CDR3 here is CASSRRDIYEQYF. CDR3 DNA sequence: TGTGCCAGCAGCCGACGGGACATCTACGAGCAGTACTTC.

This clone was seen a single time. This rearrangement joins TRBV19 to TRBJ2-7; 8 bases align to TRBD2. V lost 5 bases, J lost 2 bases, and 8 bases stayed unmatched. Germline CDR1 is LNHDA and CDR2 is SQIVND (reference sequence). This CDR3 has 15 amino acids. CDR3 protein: CASSGPLAETYEQYF. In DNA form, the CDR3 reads TGTGCCAGTAGTGGCCCACTAGCGGAAACCTACGAGCAGTACTTC.

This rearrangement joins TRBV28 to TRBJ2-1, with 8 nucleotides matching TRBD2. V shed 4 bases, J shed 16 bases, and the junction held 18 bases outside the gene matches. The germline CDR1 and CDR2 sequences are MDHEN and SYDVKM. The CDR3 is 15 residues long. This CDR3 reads CASSSPSSGTRHCFF. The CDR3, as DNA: TGTGCCAGCAGTTCCCCGTCGTCCGGGACTAGACATTGCTTCTTC.

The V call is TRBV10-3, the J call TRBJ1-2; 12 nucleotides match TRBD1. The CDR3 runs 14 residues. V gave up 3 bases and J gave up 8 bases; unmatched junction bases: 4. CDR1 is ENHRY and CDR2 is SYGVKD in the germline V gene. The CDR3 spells CAISEGDRGRGYTF. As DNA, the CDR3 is TGTGCCATCAGTGAAGGGGACAGGGGGCGAGGCTACACCTTC.

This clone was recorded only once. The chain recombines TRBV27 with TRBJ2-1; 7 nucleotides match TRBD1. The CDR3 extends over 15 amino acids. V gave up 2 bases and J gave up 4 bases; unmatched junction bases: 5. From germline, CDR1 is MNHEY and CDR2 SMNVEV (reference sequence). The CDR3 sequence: CASSLDREVYNEQFF. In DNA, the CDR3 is TGTGCCAGCAGTTTAGACAGGGAAGTGTACAATGAGCAGTTCTTC.

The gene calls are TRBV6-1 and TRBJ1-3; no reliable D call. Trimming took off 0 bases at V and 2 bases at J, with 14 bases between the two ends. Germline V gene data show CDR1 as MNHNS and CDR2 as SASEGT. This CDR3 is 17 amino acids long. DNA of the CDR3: TGTGCCAGCAGTGAAGCTTGGTGGCGGAGGACTGGAAACACCATATATTTT. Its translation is CASSEAWWRRTGNTIYF.

This CDR3 reads CASSDSGDTQYF. CDR3 bases: TGTGCCAGCAGTGACAGCGGAGATACGCAGTATTTT. The V gene is TRBV6-1, the J gene TRBJ2-3; possibly TRBD2 for D (5 bases). Trimming removed 3 bases from V and 5 bases from J, with 6 bases in between. The CDR3 sequence is 12 residues long. The germline CDR1 and CDR2 sequences are MNHNS and SASEGT.

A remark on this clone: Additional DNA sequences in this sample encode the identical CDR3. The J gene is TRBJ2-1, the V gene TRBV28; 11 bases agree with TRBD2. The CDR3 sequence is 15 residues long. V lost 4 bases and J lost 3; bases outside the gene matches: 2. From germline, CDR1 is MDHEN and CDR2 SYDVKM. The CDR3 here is CASSSGTSGYNEQFF. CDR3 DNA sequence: TGTGCCAGCAGTTCCGGGACTAGCGGCTACAATGAGCAGTTCTTC.

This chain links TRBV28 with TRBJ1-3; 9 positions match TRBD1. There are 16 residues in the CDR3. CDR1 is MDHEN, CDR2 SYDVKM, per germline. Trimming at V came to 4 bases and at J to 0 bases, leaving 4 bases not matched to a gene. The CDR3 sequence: CASSYRGRRSGNTIYF. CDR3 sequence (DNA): TGTGCCAGCAGTTACAGGGGGCGCCGCTCTGGAAACACCATATATTTT.

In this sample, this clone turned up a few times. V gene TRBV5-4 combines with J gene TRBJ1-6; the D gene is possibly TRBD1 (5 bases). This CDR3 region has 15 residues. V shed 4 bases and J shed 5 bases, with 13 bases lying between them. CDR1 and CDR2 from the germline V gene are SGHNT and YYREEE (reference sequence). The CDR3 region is CASSPRGVDNSPLHF. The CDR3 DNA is TGTGCCAGCAGCCCTCGGGGGGTGGATAATTCACCCCTCCACTTT.

CDR3 sequence reads: CASSSSPQGQANTIYF. The CDR3 DNA sequence: TGTGCCAGCAGCTCCTCCCCACAGGGGCAGGCAAACACCATATATTTT. V and J are TRBV7-6 and TRBJ1-3; 7 positions match TRBD1. The germline CDR1 and CDR2 sequences are SGHVS and FNYEAQ. The CDR3 is 16 residues long. The V segment lost 4 bases and the J segment 6 bases; nucleotides outside the gene matches: 12.

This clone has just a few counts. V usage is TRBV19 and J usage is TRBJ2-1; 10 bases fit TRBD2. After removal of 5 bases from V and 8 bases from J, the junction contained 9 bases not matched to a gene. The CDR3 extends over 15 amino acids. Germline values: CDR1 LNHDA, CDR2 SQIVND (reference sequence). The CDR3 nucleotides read TGTGCCAGTAGTGCATCTAGCGGGAGAGGCTATGAGCAGTTCTTC. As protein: CASSASSGRGYEQFF. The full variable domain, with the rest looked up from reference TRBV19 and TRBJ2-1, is DGGITQSPKYLFRKEGQNVTLSCEQNLNHDAMYWYRQDPGQGLRLIYYSQIVNDFQKGDIAEGYSVSREKKESFPLTVTSAQKNPTAFYLCASSASSGRGYEQFFGPGTRLTVL.

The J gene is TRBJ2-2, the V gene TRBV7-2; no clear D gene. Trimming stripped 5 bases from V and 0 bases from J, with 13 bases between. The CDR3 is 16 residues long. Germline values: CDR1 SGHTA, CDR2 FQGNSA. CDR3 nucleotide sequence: TGTGCCAGCAGCCGACGCCAGAGGACGAACACCGGGGAGCTGTTTTTT. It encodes CASSRRQRTNTGELFF.

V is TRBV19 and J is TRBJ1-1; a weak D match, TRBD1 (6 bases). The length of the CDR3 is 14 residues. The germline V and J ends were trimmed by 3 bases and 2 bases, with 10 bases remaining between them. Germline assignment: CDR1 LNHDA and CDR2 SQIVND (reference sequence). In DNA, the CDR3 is TGTGCCAGTAGTATTTATGGGGGCAACACTGAAGCTTTCTTT. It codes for CASSIYGGNTEAFF.

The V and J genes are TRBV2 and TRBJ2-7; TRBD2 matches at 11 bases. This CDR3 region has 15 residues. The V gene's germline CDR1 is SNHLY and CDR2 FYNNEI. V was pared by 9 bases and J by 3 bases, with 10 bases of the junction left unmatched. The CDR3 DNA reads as TGTGCCAGACAAGAAAGTACTAGCGGGAGCTACGAGCAGTACTTC. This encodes CARQESTSGSYEQYF.

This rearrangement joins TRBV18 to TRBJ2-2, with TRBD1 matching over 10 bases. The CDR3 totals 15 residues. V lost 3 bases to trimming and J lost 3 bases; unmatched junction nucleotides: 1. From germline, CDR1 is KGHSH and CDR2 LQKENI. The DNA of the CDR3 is TGTGCCAGCTCACCGACAGGGGGCGACACCGGGGAGCTGTTTTTT. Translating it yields CASSPTGGDTGELFF.

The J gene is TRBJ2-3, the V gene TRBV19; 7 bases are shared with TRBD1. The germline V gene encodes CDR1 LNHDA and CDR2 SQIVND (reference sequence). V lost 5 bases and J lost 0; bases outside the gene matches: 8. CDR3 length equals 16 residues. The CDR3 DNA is TGTGCCAGTAGTCGCTGGGGGACAGTGAGCACAGATACGCAGTATTTT. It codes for CASSRWGTVSTDTQYF.

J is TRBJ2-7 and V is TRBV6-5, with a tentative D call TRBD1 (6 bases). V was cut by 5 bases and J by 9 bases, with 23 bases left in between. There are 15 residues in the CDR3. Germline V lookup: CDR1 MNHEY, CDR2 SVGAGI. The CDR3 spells CASSRDNPTGSAQYF. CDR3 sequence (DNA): TGTGCCAGCAGTCGCGATAATCCGACAGGTTCGGCGCAGTACTTC.

The CDR3 region is CASSESGLAGEQYF. CDR3 in DNA: TGCGCCAGCAGCGAGTCGGGACTAGCCGGCGAGCAGTACTTC. The chain uses TRBV5-1 and TRBJ2-7, with TRBD2 matching over 9 bases. V lost 4 bases to trimming and J lost 6 bases; unmatched junction nucleotides: 8. CDR1 is SGHRS and CDR2 is YFSETQ in the germline V gene. The CDR3 loop spans 14 amino acids.

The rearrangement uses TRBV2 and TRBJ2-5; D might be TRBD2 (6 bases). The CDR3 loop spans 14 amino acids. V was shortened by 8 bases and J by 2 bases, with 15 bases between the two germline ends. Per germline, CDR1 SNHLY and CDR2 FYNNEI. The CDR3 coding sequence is TGTGCCAGCTCAATTGGGACTGATCAAGAGACCCAGTACTTC. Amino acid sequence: CASSIGTDQETQYF.

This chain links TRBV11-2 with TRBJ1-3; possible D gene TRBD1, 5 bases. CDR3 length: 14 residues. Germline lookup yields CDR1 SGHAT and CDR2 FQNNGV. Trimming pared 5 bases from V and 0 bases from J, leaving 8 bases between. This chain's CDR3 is CASSPQGSGNTIYF. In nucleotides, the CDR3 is TGTGCCAGCAGCCCTCAGGGCTCTGGAAACACCATATATTTT.

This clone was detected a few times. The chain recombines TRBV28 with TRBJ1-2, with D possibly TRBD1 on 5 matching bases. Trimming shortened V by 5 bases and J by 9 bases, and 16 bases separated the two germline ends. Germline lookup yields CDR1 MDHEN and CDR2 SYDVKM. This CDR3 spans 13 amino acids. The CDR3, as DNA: TGTGCCAGCAGTCCAACTGTAGGGGCCCGCTACACCTTC. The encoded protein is CASSPTVGARYTF.

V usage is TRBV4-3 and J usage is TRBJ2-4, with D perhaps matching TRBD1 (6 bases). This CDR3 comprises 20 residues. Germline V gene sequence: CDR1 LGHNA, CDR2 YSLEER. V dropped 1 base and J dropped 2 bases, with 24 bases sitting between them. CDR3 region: CASSQVGASQGTGSKNIQYF. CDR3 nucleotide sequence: TGCGCCAGCAGCCAAGTAGGGGCCTCCCAGGGGACGGGATCCAAAAACATTCAGTACTTC.

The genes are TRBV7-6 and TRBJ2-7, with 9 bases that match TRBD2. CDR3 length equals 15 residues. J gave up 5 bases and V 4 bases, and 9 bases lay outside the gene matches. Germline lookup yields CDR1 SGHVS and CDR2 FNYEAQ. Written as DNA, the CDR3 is TGTGCCAGCAGCTCAAACTCCGGGACTAGCCACGAGCAGTACTTC. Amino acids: CASSSNSGTSHEQYF.

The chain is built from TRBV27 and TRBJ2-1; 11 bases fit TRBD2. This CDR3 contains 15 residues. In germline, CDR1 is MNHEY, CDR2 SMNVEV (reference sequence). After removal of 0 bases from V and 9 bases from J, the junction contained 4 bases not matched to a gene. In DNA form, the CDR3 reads TGTGCCAGCAGTTTATCTAGCGGGGGGGCCGGTGAGCAGTTCTTC. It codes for CASSLSSGGAGEQFF.

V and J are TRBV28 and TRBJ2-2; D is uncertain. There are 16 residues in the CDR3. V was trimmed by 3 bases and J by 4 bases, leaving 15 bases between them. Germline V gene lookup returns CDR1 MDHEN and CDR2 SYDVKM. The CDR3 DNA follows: TGTGCCAGCAGTTTTTCGGTCGTATCGATCACCGGGGAGCTGTTTTTT. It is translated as CASSFSVVSITGELFF.